Following are 26 T cell receptor beta chains from one sample sequenced in a study of beta chain features in type 1 diabetes. Every bit of the isolated RNA underwent reverse transcription, so sequencing read expressed TCRB transcripts. Produced via immunoSEQ multiplex PCR; TCRdb's table is partial and in-frame only. The repertoire consists of fewer than 200,000 clones, with about 13% occurring once and the leading ten covering approximately 0.62%. Sequenced input: central memory CD4+ T cells from blood. These TCRs come from a woman aged 18-29 years in good health.

This chain links TRBV30 with TRBJ2-1; D unclear. The CDR3 sequence is 14 residues long. The germline gives CDR1 GTSNPN, CDR2 SVGIG (reference sequence). V shed 4 bases and J shed 1 base, with 11 bases lying between them. CDR3 sequence (DNA): TGTGCCTGGAATCAAGCGTGGTCCTACAATGAGCAGTTCTTC. Residues: CAWNQAWSYNEQFF.

This clone was observed a single time. The identical CDR3 is also encoded by other nucleotide sequences in the sample. The rearrangement joins TRBV5-1 to TRBJ2-5; no firm D call. The germline V gene has CDR1 SGHRS and CDR2 YFSETQ. The CDR3 runs 13 residues. Trimming shortened V by 0 bases and J by 5 bases, and 8 bases separated the two germline ends. CDR3 protein: CASSLGNGETQYF. Here the CDR3 DNA reads TGCGCCAGCAGCTTGGGTAACGGGGAGACCCAGTACTTC.

This clone has only a few counts. This sequence joins TRBV10-3 and TRBJ2-7; 14 nucleotides align to TRBD2. Germline lookup yields CDR1 ENHRY and CDR2 SYGVKD. The CDR3 is 15 amino acids. The J segment lost 7 bases and the V segment lost 4 bases, leaving 6 bases of the junction unmatched. The CDR3 DNA is TGTGCCATCAGTGGGGGACTAGCGGGAGCCGGGGAGCAGTACTTC. Amino acid sequence: CAISGGLAGAGEQYF.

V is TRBV28 and J is TRBJ1-2, with D tentatively TRBD1 (6 bases). The CDR3 has 16 residues. V was trimmed by 3 bases and J by 4 bases, leaving 18 bases between them. The germline CDR1 and CDR2 sequences are MDHEN and SYDVKM. The CDR3 DNA reads TGTGCCAGCAGTTTTTCAGGGGTGACTTCTATCTATGGCTACACCTTC. Translation gives CASSFSGVTSIYGYTF.

This clone showed up many times. Other DNA sequences in the sample encode the same CDR3. This sequence joins TRBV28 and TRBJ2-6; D may be TRBD1 (5 bases). V lost 5 bases and J lost 0, with 8 bases in between. The CDR3 is 15 amino acids. From germline, CDR1 is MDHEN and CDR2 SYDVKM. This CDR3 reads CASSPDSSGANVLTF. CDR3 in DNA: TGTGCCAGCAGTCCAGACAGCTCTGGGGCCAACGTCCTGACTTTC.

This clone was observed a few times. The rearrangement joins TRBV5-1 to TRBJ2-5; TRBD1 agrees at 9 bases. The CDR3 spans 15 residues. CDR1 is SGHRS and CDR2 is YFSETQ in the germline V gene. The V gene end was trimmed by 4 bases and the J gene end by 2 bases; junction bases not matched to a gene: 6. This CDR3 is CASSPQGQGQETQYF. CDR3 nucleotides: TGCGCCAGCAGCCCCCAGGGACAGGGACAAGAGACCCAGTACTTC.

The gene calls are TRBV9 and TRBJ2-5, with D possibly matching TRBD2 (6 bases). The CDR3 sequence is 15 residues long. Deletions cut 4 bases from V and 8 bases from J, with 21 bases between. The V gene's germline CDR1 is SGDLS and CDR2 YYNGEE. This CDR3 reads CASSHKGLPQATQYF. The CDR3 region has the DNA TGTGCCAGCAGCCACAAGGGACTCCCTCAGGCAACCCAGTACTTC. The variable domain in full, with the rest retrieved from reference TRBV9 and TRBJ2-5, is DSGVTQTPKHLITATGQRVTLRCSPRSGDLSVYWYQQSLDQGLQFLIQYYNGEERAKGNILERFSAQQFPDLHSELNLSSLELGDSALYFCASSHKGLPQATQYFGPGTRLLVL.

The chain links TRBV15 to TRBJ2-2; unclear D gene. CDR3 length: 16 residues. The germline V gene encodes CDR1 LNHNV and CDR2 YYDKDF (reference sequence). Trimming took off 4 bases at V and 1 base at J, with 13 bases between the two ends. CDR3 sequence reads: CATSTLQRKNTGELFF. The DNA for the CDR3 is TGTGCCACCAGCACATTACAGAGAAAGAACACCGGGGAGCTGTTTTTT.

The CDR3 loop reads CASSLPDSVTDTQYF. The CDR3 DNA follows: TGTGCCAGCAGCTTACCCGACAGCGTCACAGATACGCAGTATTTT. The chain couples TRBV5-6 to TRBJ2-3, with D perhaps matching TRBD1 (5 bases). The CDR3 is 15 residues long. The V end was cut by 2 bases, the J end by 2 bases, with 12 bases between. The germline V gene has CDR1 SGHDT and CDR2 YYEEEE.

This chain connects TRBV6-4 to TRBJ2-2, with D perhaps matching TRBD2 (6 bases). The V gene lost 3 bases and the J gene lost 2 bases, with 7 bases spanning the gap. The CDR3 is 14 amino acids. Germline V lookup: CDR1 MRHNA, CDR2 SNTAGT. CDR3 DNA sequence: TGTGCCAGCAGTGAACTAGCTAACACCGGGGAGCTGTTTTTT. Protein sequence: CASSELANTGELFF.

V and J are TRBV5-1 and TRBJ2-3; TRBD1 agrees at 9 bases. The CDR3 has 15 residues. J was trimmed by 0 bases and V by 3 bases; bases with no gene match: 2. CDR1 is SGHRS, CDR2 YFSETQ, per germline. CDR3 amino acids: CASSWDRASTDTQYF. The CDR3 region has the DNA TGCGCCAGCAGCTGGGACAGGGCGAGCACAGATACGCAGTATTTT.

This clone was seen a single time. V and J are TRBV19 and TRBJ2-6, with D perhaps matching TRBD1 (5 bases). CDR3 size: 16 residues. V gave up 7 bases and J gave up 1 base, with 14 bases separating them. Germline CDR1 and CDR2: LNHDA and SQIVND (reference sequence). The chain's CDR3 is CASTRQGRSGANVLTF. In DNA, the CDR3 is TGTGCCAGTACAAGGCAGGGAAGGTCTGGGGCCAACGTCCTGACTTTC.

The chain links TRBV11-2 to TRBJ2-5; 7 nucleotides line up with TRBD2. Trimming removed 5 bases from V and 2 bases from J; junction bases left unmatched: 5. The CDR3 loop spans 14 amino acids. The V gene's germline CDR1 is SGHAT and CDR2 FQNNGV. The CDR3 nucleotides read TGTGCCAGCAGCCAGGGACTACCTCAAGAGACCCAGTACTTC. It specifies CASSQGLPQETQYF.

This clone showed up just a few times. The chain joins TRBV30 to TRBJ2-7, with a tentative D call TRBD1 (6 bases). From germline, CDR1 is GTSNPN and CDR2 SVGIG (reference sequence). V shed 6 bases and J shed 6 bases, with 27 bases lying between them. This CDR3 is 16 amino acids long. This CDR3 reads CACTRAGSGARGEQYF. CDR3 sequence (DNA): TGTGCCTGCACCCGGGCCGGGTCAGGGGCCCGGGGCGAGCAGTACTTC.

A few counts support this clone. The sample has other DNA sequences that encode this CDR3 too. The chain joins TRBV7-9 to TRBJ2-5; a possible D gene is TRBD1 (5 bases). Trimming removed 1 base from V and 3 bases from J, with 6 bases in between. There are 13 residues in the CDR3. Germline V gene lookup returns CDR1 SEHNR and CDR2 FQNEAQ (reference sequence). DNA for the CDR3: TGTGCCAGCAGCTTAGGGACAAAAGAGACCCAGTACTTC. It translates to CASSLGTKETQYF.

The chain carries TRBV5-1 and TRBJ1-4; a weak D match, TRBD1 (6 bases). V shed 4 bases and J shed 4 bases, with 8 bases lying between them. Germline CDR1 and CDR2: SGHRS and YFSETQ. The CDR3 spans 13 residues. This CDR3 is CASSRDNNEKLFF. The CDR3 region has the DNA TGCGCCAGCAGCCGGGACAATAATGAAAAACTGTTTTTT. Variable domain in full (rest from reference TRBV5-1 and TRBJ1-4): KAGVTQTPRYLIKTRGQQVTLSCSPISGHRSVSWYQQTPGQGLQFLFEYFSETQRNKGNFPGRFSGRQFSNSRSEMNVSTLELGDSALYLCASSRDNNEKLFFGSGTQLSVL.

The chain links TRBV5-1 to TRBJ2-5; tentatively, D is TRBD1 (5 bases). V was trimmed by 1 base and J by 1 base, leaving 17 bases between them. CDR1 is SGHRS, CDR2 YFSETQ, per germline. The CDR3 extends over 17 amino acids. In DNA form, the CDR3 reads TGCGCCAGCAGCTTGAGTCCCCCAACAGGACCCCAAGAGACCCAGTACTTC. As protein: CASSLSPPTGPQETQYF.

This clone was counted a few times. The chain uses TRBV30 and TRBJ1-1, with D possibly being TRBD1 (6 bases). The CDR3 is 14 amino acids. The germline V and J ends were trimmed by 2 bases and 5 bases, with 15 bases remaining between them. Germline-derived CDR1 and CDR2 are GTSNPN and SVGIG (reference sequence). The CDR3 DNA reads as TGTGCCTGGAGTTACAGGGATAGGAGGACTGAAGCTTTCTTT. As protein: CAWSYRDRRTEAFF.

This chain joins TRBV5-6 and TRBJ2-7, with TRBD2 identical over 8 bases. The CDR3 is 16 residues long. Germline-derived CDR1 and CDR2 are SGHDT and YYEEEE. J gave up 6 bases and V 2 bases, and 13 bases lay outside the gene matches. The CDR3 DNA reads TGTGCCAGCAGCTTCCAGGTAGGGACTAGGAGGTTCGAGCAGTACTTC. This translates into CASSFQVGTRRFEQYF.

The chain has TRBV2 and TRBJ2-5, with a tentative D call TRBD1 (5 bases). Germline CDR1 is SNHLY and CDR2 is FYNNEI. The CDR3 spans 14 residues. The ends were cut back, 4 bases at V and 3 bases at J, with 12 bases in the middle. The CDR3 reads CASSAQGGEETQYF. In nucleotides, the CDR3 is TGTGCCAGCAGTGCCCAGGGTGGGGAAGAGACCCAGTACTTC.

This clone turned up a few times. The chain uses TRBV11-2 and TRBJ1-3; D is perhaps TRBD1 (6 bases). Germline V lookup: CDR1 SGHAT, CDR2 FQNNGV. There are 13 residues in the CDR3. The V gene lost 5 bases and the J gene lost 6 bases, with 11 bases spanning the gap. The CDR3 protein is CASSTDRQNTIYF. The DNA of the CDR3 is TGTGCCAGCAGCACCGACAGGCAAAACACCATATATTTT.

CDR3 sequence: CASQERTGRVEQYF. The CDR3 region has the DNA TGCGCCAGCCAAGAGAGGACAGGGAGGGTCGAGCAGTACTTC. The V call is TRBV5-1, the J call TRBJ2-7; possible D gene TRBD1, 8 bases. Trimming shortened V by 7 bases and J by 6 bases, and 20 bases separated the two germline ends. This CDR3 comprises 14 residues. Germline loops: CDR1 SGHRS, CDR2 YFSETQ.

The rearrangement uses TRBV13 and TRBJ1-5, with 7 positions matching TRBD1. The germline V gene encodes CDR1 PRHDT and CDR2 FYEKMQ (reference sequence). This CDR3 has 14 amino acids. With V trimmed by 4 bases and J by 3 bases, 3 bases remained unmatched. The CDR3 DNA reads TGTGCCAGCAGCTCAGGGGGAGTCAATCAGCCCCAGCATTTT. Translating gives CASSSGGVNQPQHF. The full variable domain, rest sourced from reference TRBV13 and TRBJ1-5, is AAGVIQSPRHLIKEKRETATLKCYPIPRHDTVYWYQQGPGQDPQFLISFYEKMQSDKGSIPDRFSAQQFSDYHSELNMSSLELGDSALYFCASSSGGVNQPQHFGDGTRLSIL.

The rearrangement uses TRBV7-2 and TRBJ2-3; the match to TRBD2 covers 14 bases. The CDR3 runs 19 residues. CDR1 is SGHTA and CDR2 is FQGNSA in the germline V gene. Trimming at V came to 6 bases and at J to 7 bases, leaving 18 bases not matched to a gene. CDR3 DNA: TGTGCCAGCAGTTCCCGACTAGCGGGAGGGCCAATTAGTGCGAATACGCAGTATTTT. This codes for CASSSRLAGGPISANTQYF.

The chain joins TRBV28 to TRBJ1-1; D gene unclear. The germline V gene encodes CDR1 MDHEN and CDR2 SYDVKM. Trimming left V 6 bases short and J 1 base short, with 9 bases between. The CDR3 has 13 amino acids. Here the CDR3 DNA reads TGTGCCAGCAGACGGACTTCGAACACTGAAGCTTTCTTT. It codes for CASRRTSNTEAFF.

The gene calls are TRBV5-1 and TRBJ1-2; 7 bases match TRBD1. Trimming cost V 4 bases and J 8 bases; bases outside gene matches: 5. This CDR3 region has 12 residues. From germline, CDR1 is SGHRS and CDR2 YFSETQ. CDR3: CASSPDREGYTF. Here the CDR3 DNA reads TGCGCCAGCAGCCCAGACAGGGAAGGCTACACCTTC. Full variable domain (outside the CDR3, taken from reference TRBV5-1 and TRBJ1-2): KAGVTQTPRYLIKTRGQQVTLSCSPISGHRSVSWYQQTPGQGLQFLFEYFSETQRNKGNFPGRFSGRQFSNSRSEMNVSTLELGDSALYLCASSPDREGYTFGSGTRLTVV.